One sample yielded the 9 T cell receptor beta chains listed below, sequenced in a study of cytomegalovirus exposure and HLA in healthy donors. The PCR had 60 Vbeta and 13 Jbeta primers. Assay: immunoSEQ multiplex PCR; the TCRdb copy retains only in-frame clones and omits some. Here the sample spans 150,000 to 200,000 clones, roughly 75% being singletons. The sequencing sample was made of PBMCs. The receptor set was obtained from a man in his late teens or twenties in good health and CMV-seropositive.

The chain combines TRBV30 with TRBJ1-1, with a tentative D call TRBD1 (6 bases). Germline V gene sequence: CDR1 GTSNPN, CDR2 SVGIG (reference sequence). V lost 4 bases to trimming and J lost 0 bases, with 9 bases between them. This CDR3 spans 13 amino acids. CDR3 in amino acids: CAWTGDLNTEAFF. CDR3 in DNA: TGTGCCTGGACAGGGGACCTGAACACTGAAGCTTTCTTT.

CDR3 region: CASLGGGPYEQYF. The CDR3 DNA follows: TGTGCCAGCCTCGGGGGAGGACCTTACGAGCAGTACTTC. The V gene is TRBV6-1, the J gene TRBJ2-7, with D possibly TRBD2 on 6 matching bases. Trimming stripped 8 bases from V and 4 bases from J, with 15 bases between. The length of the CDR3 is 13 residues. Per germline, CDR1 MNHNS and CDR2 SASEGT.

The V and J genes are TRBV9 and TRBJ2-1; 8 bases fit TRBD2. Germline values: CDR1 SGDLS, CDR2 YYNGEE. This CDR3 is 15 amino acids long. J was trimmed by 2 bases and V by 3 bases; bases with no gene match: 4. The CDR3 loop reads CASSAPGRAYNEQFF. The CDR3 DNA follows: TGTGCCAGCAGCGCCCCCGGGAGGGCCTACAATGAGCAGTTCTTC.

The chain couples TRBV4-2 to TRBJ2-7, with 8 bases that match TRBD2. Germline assignment: CDR1 LGHNA and CDR2 YNFKEQ. Germline trimming cut 0 bases from V and 3 bases from J; bases unmatched to any gene: 4. The CDR3 totals 15 residues. CDR3 DNA: TGTGCCAGCAGCCAAGACGCGGGAGGCTTCTACGAGCAGTACTTC. Translated: CASSQDAGGFYEQYF.

The rearrangement uses TRBV30 and TRBJ1-1; D is ambiguous. Germline values: CDR1 GTSNPN, CDR2 SVGIG (reference sequence). V was trimmed by 4 bases and J by 1 base, leaving 4 bases between them. The CDR3 has 11 residues. Here the CDR3 reads CAWIRNTEAFF. The CDR3 region has the DNA TGTGCCTGGATCCGGAACACTGAAGCTTTCTTT.

The rearrangement joins TRBV7-9 to TRBJ2-5; D call uncertain. In germline, CDR1 is SEHNR, CDR2 FQNEAQ (reference sequence). V lost 2 bases and J lost 5, with 6 bases in between. The CDR3 contains 12 residues. CDR3 sequence: CASSLLGETQYF. DNA for the CDR3: TGTGCCAGCAGCTTACTGGGCGAGACCCAGTACTTC.

This clone was observed once. The J gene is TRBJ2-7, the V gene TRBV2; 8 bases align to TRBD2. Germline trimming cut 6 bases from V and 2 bases from J; bases unmatched to any gene: 9. Germline V gene lookup returns CDR1 SNHLY and CDR2 FYNNEI. The CDR3 spans 15 residues. The CDR3 nucleotides are TGTGCCAGCAGGCGAACTAGCGGAGACACCTACGAGCAGTACTTC. Amino acids: CASRRTSGDTYEQYF. The complete variable domain, with remaining parts taken from reference TRBV2 and TRBJ2-7, reads EPEVTQTPSHQVTQMGQEVILRCVPISNHLYFYWYRQILGQKVEFLVSFYNNEISEKSEIFDDQFSVERPDGSNFTLKIRSTKLEDSAMYFCASRRTSGDTYEQYFGPGTRLTVT.

The J gene is TRBJ1-2, the V gene TRBV27; possible D gene TRBD1, 5 bases. This CDR3 comprises 15 residues. The V gene's germline CDR1 is MNHEY and CDR2 SMNVEV (reference sequence). The V end was cut by 1 base, the J end by 3 bases, with 12 bases between. The CDR3 protein is CASSLWAGSDYGYTF. CDR3 in DNA: TGTGCCAGCAGTTTATGGGCAGGGTCGGACTATGGCTACACCTTC.

V is TRBV5-8 and J is TRBJ2-1; 9 bases fit TRBD1. Germline values: CDR1 SGHTS, CDR2 YDEGEE. J lost 7 bases, V lost 4 bases, and 15 bases had no gene match. The CDR3 sequence is 17 residues long. Here the CDR3 DNA reads TGTGCCAGCAGCGACGGGACAGGGTGGTACCCGGGAAATGAGCAGTTCTTC. This gives the protein CASSDGTGWYPGNEQFF.